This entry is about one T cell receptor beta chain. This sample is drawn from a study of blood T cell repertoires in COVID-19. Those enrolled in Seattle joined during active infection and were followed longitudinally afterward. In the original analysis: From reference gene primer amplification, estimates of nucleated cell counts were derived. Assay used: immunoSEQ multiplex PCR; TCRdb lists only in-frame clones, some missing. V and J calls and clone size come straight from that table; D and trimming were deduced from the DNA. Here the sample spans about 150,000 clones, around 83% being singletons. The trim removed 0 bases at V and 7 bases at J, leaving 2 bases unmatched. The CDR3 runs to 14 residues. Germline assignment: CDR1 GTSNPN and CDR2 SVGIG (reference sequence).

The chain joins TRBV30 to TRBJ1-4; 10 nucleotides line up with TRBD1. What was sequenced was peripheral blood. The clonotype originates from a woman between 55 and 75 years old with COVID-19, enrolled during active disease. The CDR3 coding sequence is TGTGCCTGGAGTGTAGGGACAGGGGTTGAAAAACTGTTTTTT. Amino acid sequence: CAWSVGTGVEKLFF.